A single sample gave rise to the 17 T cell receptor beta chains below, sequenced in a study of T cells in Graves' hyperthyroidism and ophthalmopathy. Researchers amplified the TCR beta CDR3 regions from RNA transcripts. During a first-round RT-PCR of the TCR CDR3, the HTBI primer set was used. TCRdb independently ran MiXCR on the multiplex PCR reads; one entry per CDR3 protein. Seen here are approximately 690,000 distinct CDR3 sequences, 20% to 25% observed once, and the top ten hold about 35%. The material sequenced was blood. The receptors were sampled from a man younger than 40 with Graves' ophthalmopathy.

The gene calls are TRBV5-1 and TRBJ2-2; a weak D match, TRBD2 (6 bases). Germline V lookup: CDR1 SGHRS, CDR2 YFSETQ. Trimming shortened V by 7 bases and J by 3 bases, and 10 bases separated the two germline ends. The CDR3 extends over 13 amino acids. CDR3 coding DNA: TGCGCCAGCCGGGAGTTTTACACCGGGGAGCTGTTTTTT. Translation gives CASREFYTGELFF.

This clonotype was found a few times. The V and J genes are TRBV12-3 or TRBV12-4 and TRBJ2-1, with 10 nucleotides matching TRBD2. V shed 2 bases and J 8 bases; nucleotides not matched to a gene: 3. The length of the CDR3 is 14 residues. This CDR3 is CASSLTSGTDEQFF. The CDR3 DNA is TGTGCCAGCAGTTTAACTAGCGGGACTGATGAGCAGTTCTTC.

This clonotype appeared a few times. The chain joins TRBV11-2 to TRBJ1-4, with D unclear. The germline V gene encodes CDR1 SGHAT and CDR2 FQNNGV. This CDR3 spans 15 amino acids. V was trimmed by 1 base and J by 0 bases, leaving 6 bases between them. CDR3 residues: CASSLVGATNEKLFF. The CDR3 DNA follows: TGTGCCAGCAGCTTAGTCGGGGCAACTAATGAAAAACTGTTTTTT.

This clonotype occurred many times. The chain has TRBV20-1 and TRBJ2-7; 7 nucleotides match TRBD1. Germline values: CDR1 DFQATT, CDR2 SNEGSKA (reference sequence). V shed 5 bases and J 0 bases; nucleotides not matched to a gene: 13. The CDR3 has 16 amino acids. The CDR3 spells CSAQTALGQFSYEQYF. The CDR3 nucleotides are TGCAGTGCTCAGACCGCCTTGGGACAGTTCTCCTACGAGCAGTACTTC.

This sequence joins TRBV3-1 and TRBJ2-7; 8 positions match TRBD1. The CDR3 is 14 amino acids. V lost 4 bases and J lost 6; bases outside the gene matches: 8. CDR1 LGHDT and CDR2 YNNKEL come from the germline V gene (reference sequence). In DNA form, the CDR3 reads TGTGCCAGCAGCCCACGACAGGGGCGCGGCGAGCAGTACTTC. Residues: CASSPRQGRGEQYF.

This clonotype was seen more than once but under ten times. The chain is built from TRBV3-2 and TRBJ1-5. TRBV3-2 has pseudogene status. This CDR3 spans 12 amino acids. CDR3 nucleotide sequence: TGTGCCAGCAGCCAAGATCAACAGCCCCAGCATTTT. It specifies CASSQDQQPQHF.

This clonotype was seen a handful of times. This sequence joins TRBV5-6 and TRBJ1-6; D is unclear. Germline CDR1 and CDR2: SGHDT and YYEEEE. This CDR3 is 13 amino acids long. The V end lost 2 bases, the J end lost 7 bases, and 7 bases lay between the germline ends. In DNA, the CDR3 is TGTGCCAGCAGCTTCGTTAGAAATTCACCCCTCCACTTT. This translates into CASSFVRNSPLHF. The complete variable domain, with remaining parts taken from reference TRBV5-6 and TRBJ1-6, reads DAGVTQSPTHLIKTRGQQVTLRCSPKSGHDTVSWYQQALGQGPQFIFQYYEEEERQRGNFPDRFSGHQFPNYSSELNVNALLLGDSALYLCASSFVRNSPLHFGNGTRLTVT.

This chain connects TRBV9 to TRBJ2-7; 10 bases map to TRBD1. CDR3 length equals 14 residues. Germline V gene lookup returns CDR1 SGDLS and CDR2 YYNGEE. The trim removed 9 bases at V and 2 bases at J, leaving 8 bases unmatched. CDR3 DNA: TGTGCCAACCTACTTGGGACAGGGGCCTACGAGCAGTACTTC. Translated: CANLLGTGAYEQYF.

The CDR3 loop reads CASGGRTSGSPDTQYF. The CDR3 DNA sequence: TGTGCCAGCGGCGGGCGGACTAGCGGGAGTCCAGATACGCAGTATTTT. The V gene is TRBV9, the J gene TRBJ2-3, with 13 bases lining up with TRBD2. The CDR3 sequence is 16 residues long. The V and J ends lost 7 bases and 4 bases, in that order; junction bases with no gene match: 9. Germline V lookup: CDR1 SGDLS, CDR2 YYNGEE.

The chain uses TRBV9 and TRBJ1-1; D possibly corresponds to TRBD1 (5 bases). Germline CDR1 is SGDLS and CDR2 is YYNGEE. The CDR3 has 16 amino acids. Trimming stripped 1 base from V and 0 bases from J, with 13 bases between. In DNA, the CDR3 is TGTGCCAGCAGCGTAACCTCGGGACCCATGAACACTGAAGCTTTCTTT. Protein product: CASSVTSGPMNTEAFF.

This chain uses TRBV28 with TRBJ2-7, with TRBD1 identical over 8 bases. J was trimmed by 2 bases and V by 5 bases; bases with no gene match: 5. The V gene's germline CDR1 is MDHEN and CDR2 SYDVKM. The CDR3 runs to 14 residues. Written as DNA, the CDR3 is TGTGCCAGCAGTACAGGGGGTGTCACCTACGAGCAGTACTTC. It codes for CASSTGGVTYEQYF.

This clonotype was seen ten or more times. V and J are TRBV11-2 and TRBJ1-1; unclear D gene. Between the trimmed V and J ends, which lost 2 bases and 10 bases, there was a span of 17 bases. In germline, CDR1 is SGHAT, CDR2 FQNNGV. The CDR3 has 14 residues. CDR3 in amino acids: CASSLTDGKSVAFF. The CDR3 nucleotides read TGTGCCAGCAGCTTAACTGACGGGAAATCCGTAGCTTTCTTT.

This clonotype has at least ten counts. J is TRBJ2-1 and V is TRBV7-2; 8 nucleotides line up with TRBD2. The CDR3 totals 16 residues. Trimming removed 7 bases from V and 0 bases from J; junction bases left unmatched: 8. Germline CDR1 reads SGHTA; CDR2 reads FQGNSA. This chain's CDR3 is CASTGTGTSSYNEQFF. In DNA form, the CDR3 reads TGTGCCAGCACCGGGACTGGGACTAGCTCCTACAATGAGCAGTTCTTC.

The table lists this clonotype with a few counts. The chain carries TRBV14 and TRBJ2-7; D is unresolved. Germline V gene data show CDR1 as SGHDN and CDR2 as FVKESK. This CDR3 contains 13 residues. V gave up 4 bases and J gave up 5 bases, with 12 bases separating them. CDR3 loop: CASSRFPINEQYF. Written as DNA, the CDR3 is TGTGCCAGCAGCCGATTTCCCATAAACGAGCAGTACTTC.

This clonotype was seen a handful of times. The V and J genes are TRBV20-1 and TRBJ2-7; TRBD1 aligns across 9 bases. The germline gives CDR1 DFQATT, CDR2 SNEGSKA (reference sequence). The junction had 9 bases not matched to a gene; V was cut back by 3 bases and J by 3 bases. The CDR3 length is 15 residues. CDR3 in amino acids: CSASGDREPFYEQYF. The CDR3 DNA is TGCAGTGCTAGTGGGGACAGGGAGCCCTTCTACGAGCAGTACTTC.

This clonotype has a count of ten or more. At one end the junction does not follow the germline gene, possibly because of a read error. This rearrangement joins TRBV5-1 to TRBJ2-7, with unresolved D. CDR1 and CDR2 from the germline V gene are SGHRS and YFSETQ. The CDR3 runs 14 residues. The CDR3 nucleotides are TGTGCCAGCAGCTTGGAACCTAGTTCGTACGAGCAGTACTTC. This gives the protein CASSLEPSSYEQYF.

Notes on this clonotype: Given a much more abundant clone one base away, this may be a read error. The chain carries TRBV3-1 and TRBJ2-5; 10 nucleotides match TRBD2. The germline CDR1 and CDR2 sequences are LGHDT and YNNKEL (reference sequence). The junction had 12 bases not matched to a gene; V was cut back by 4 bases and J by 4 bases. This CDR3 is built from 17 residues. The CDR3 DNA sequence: TGTGCCAGCAGCCCCAGGGTCGGGACTAGCGACCGAGAGACCCAGTACTTC. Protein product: CASSPRVGTSDRETQYF.